The clone carrying this TCR beta chain appeared a single time. Its antigen is undetermined. The junction departs from germline at one end; a sequencing error may be responsible. This entry belongs to a study of molecular identifiers for immune sequencing clone quantification. The study, taken as a whole, reports: The share of molecules held by clones above 20 RNA copies was over 97% in effector cells and under 1% in naive cells.

From germline, CDR1 is GTSNPN and CDR2 SVGIG (reference sequence). This CDR3 spans 14 amino acids. MiXCR, run by TCRdb on the PCR reads, gives a single entry per CDR3 protein. Of more than 450,000 distinct CDR3 sequences listed, roughly 26% are singletons. The chain recombines TRBV30 with TRBJ2-5, with D perhaps TRBD2 (6 bases). The clonotype comes from a human donor in good health. Some libraries in this study had Jurkat cell RNA spiked in. The specimen sequenced was naive CD8+ T cells from blood, with Jurkat cell RNA spiked in. Noted subset: FACS-sorted CD8+CD4-CCR7+CD45RA+ naive T cells. CDR3 DNA: TGTGCCTGGTCGTGGGGGGTATACCAAGAGCCCCAGTACTTC. It yields the protein CAWSWGVYQEPQYF.